This T cell receptor beta chain was found in a study of blood T cell repertoires in COVID-19. Study-wide background: Samples came from the United States, Italy and Spain, spanning acute and convalescent COVID-19.

Assay: immunoSEQ multiplex PCR; the TCRdb copy retains only in-frame clones and omits some. The data hold about 360,000 clones, with around 87% observed a single time. The CDR3 is 14 amino acids. CDR1 and CDR2 (germline): MNHEY, SVGAGI. The V gene lost 0 bases and the J gene lost 6 bases, with 8 bases spanning the gap. Everyone who took part was roughly 18 to 90 years old, and they came from roughly 25 US areas. This clone was counted a single time. This sequence originates from a man in his forties in a cohort exposed to, infected with or recovered from COVID-19 (not recorded which). Input material: PBMCs or T cells enriched from blood (not recorded which). The genes are TRBV6-5 and TRBJ2-2; D is possibly TRBD2 (6 bases). The CDR3 spells CASSYSTGAGELFF. CDR3 nucleotide sequence: TGTGCCAGCAGTTACTCGACGGGGGCCGGGGAGCTGTTTTTT.